The rows below give T cell receptor beta chains drawn from one sample of a study of technical replicates of blood from a handful of donors. This table comes from immunoSEQ multiplex PCR, and its TCRdb copy is limited to in-frame clones, with some not included. The table shows some 62,000 clones, with around 87% occurring only once. The source material was PBMCs. These receptors all stem from a human donor in good health. Some clones in this sample may be carry-over from other donors' samples. The CDR3 runs from the conserved cysteine through the conserved F or W. A D gene is named only where the DNA matches it firmly. Size is stated for part of the rows, as once, few or many counts, or as a class when the clone is expanded.

J	V	size	D	length	CDR3	DNA
TRBJ2-1	TRBV2	.	TRBD2	12	CASRAGGAEQFF	TGTGCCAGCAGAGCCGGGGGGGCGGAGCAGTTCTTC
TRBJ2-3	TRBV4-1	.	.	16	CASSRTFGEFTDTQYF	TGCGCCAGCAGCCGTACCTTCGGGGAATTCACAGATACGCAGTATTTT
TRBJ1-6	TRBV2	once	.	15	CASSDREVYNSPLHF	TGTGCCAGCAGTGACAGGGAAGTCTATAATTCACCCCTCCACTTT
TRBJ2-3	TRBV7-4	.	TRBD1	20	CASSHRDRELIPSGTDTQYF	TGTGCCAGCAGCCACCGGGACAGGGAATTAATCCCTTCGGGCACAGATACGCAGTATTTT
TRBJ1-3	TRBV9	once	TRBD1	16	CASSVGGTGGGNTIYF	TGTGCCAGCAGCGTAGGAGGGACAGGGGGCGGAAACACCATATATTTT
TRBJ2-1	TRBV6-5	.	TRBD1	13	CASKGTGGNEQFF	TGTGCCAGCAAAGGGACAGGGGGAAATGAGCAGTTCTTC
TRBJ2-7	TRBV29-1	.	TRBD2	14	CSVDDGLAGYEQYF	TGCAGCGTTGACGACGGTCTAGCGGGTTACGAGCAGTACTTC
TRBJ2-1	TRBV15	.	TRBD1	13	CATRDRVTNEQFF	TGTGCCACTAGGGACAGGGTCACAAATGAGCAGTTCTTC
TRBJ1-5	TRBV5-6	.	TRBD1	14	CASSLDRGNQPQHF	TGTGCCAGCAGCCTGGACAGGGGAAATCAGCCCCAGCATTTT
TRBJ2-2	TRBV9	.	TRBD2	16	CASSRRAAGGTGELFF	TGTGCCAGCAGCAGGAGGGCAGCGGGAGGGACCGGGGAGCTGTTTTTT
TRBJ2-7	TRBV6-5	.	.	15	CASSQGRVLKYEQYF	TGTGCCAGCAGTCAGGGCCGGGTCTTAAAGTACGAGCAGTACTTC
TRBJ2-7	TRBV7-2	.	.	14	CASSYGGRAYEQYF	TGTGCCAGCAGCTATGGGGGCCGGGCCTACGAGCAGTACTTC
TRBJ1-1	TRBV4-2	.	TRBD1	18	CATRAGGGDRGLGTEAFF	TGTGCCACCCGAGCAGGGGGCGGGGACAGGGGGCTCGGGACTGAAGCTTTCTTT
TRBJ1-4	TRBV5-1	.	TRBD1	14	CASSPGTGGGELFF	TGCGCCAGCAGCCCCGGGACAGGGGGAGGGGAACTGTTTTTT
TRBJ2-1	TRBV4-3	.	TRBD2	17	CASSQEIAGEGGSEQFF	TGCGCCAGCAGCCAAGAGATAGCGGGAGAGGGCGGGTCGGAGCAGTTCTTC
TRBJ1-2	TRBV6-5	.	.	12	CASSSDAVGYTF	TGTGCCAGCAGCTCAGACGCGGTGGGCTACACCTTC
TRBJ1-1	TRBV18	.	.	14	CASSPGTANTEAFF	TGTGCCAGCTCACCAGGAACAGCGAACACTGAAGCTTTCTTT
TRBJ1-1	TRBV6-6	few	.	15	CASSPGRGARAEAFF	TGTGCCAGCAGCCCTGGCCGGGGGGCGAGGGCTGAAGCTTTCTTT
TRBJ2-1	TRBV30	.	TRBD2	15	CAWSVVTSGYNEQFF	TGTGCCTGGAGTGTGGTCACTAGCGGTTACAATGAGCAGTTCTTC
TRBJ2-5	TRBV7-9	.	.	16	CASSSGGAVMQETQYF	TGTGCCAGCAGCTCCGGAGGGGCCGTCATGCAAGAGACCCAGTACTTC
TRBJ2-1	TRBV5-8	.	TRBD1	14	CASSWDRGRYEQFF	TGTGCCAGCAGCTGGGACAGGGGGAGGTATGAGCAGTTCTTC
TRBJ2-7	TRBV2	.	TRBD1	17	CASGRGYSGQGSYEQYF	TGTGCCAGCGGACGCGGGTACTCGGGACAGGGGAGCTACGAGCAGTACTTC
TRBJ2-3	TRBV6-1	.	TRBD2	19	CASSEALRRASGRSDTQYF	TGTGCCAGCAGTGAAGCGCTTCGTAGGGCTAGCGGGAGGTCAGATACGCAGTATTTT
TRBJ1-1	TRBV6-1	few	.	11	CASSWGREAFF	TGTGCCAGCAGTTGGGGGCGTGAAGCTTTCTTT